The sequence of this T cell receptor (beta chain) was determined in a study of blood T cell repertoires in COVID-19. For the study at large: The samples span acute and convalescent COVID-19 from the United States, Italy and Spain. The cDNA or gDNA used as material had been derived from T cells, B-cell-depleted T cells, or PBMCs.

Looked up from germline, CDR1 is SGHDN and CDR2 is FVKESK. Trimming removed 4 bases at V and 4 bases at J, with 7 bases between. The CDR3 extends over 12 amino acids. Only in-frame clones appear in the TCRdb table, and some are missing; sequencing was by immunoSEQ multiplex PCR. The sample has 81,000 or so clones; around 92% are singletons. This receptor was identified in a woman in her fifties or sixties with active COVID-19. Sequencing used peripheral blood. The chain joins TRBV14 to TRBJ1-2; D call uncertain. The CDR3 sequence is CASSRGSYGYTF. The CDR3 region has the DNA TGTGCCAGCAGCCGCGGGTCCTATGGCTACACCTTC.